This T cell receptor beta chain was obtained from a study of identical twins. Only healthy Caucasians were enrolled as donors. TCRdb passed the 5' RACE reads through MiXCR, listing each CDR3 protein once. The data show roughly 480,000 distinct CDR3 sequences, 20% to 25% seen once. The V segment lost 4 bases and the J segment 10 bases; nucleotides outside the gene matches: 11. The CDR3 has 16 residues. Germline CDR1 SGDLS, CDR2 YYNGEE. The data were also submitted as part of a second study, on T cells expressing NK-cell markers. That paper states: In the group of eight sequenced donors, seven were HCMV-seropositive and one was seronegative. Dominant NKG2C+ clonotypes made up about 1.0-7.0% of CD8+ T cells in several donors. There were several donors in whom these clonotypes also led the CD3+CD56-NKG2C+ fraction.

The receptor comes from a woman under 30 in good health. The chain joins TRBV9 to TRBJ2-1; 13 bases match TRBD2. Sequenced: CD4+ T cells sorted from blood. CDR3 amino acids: CASSSPWTSGSGEQFF. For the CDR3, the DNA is TGTGCCAGCAGCTCCCCATGGACTAGCGGGAGCGGAGAGCAGTTCTTC.